The present entry profiles one T cell receptor beta chain with its context. Its target is unknown. The V segment lost 3 bases and the J segment 3 bases; nucleotides outside the gene matches: 4. The CDR3 spans 14 residues. Per germline, CDR1 MDHEN and CDR2 SYDVKM. PCR involved 60 Vbeta and 13 Jbeta primers. The repertoire was sequenced with immunoSEQ multiplex PCR; TCRdb's copy has only in-frame clones and lacks some. Of around 170,000 clones in the sample, 70% to 80% are singletons; the top ten hold around 1.5%. This entry comes from a study of cytomegalovirus exposure and HLA in healthy donors. Overall study context: A previous analysis identified 100 million or so unique TCR beta sequences derived from some 200 million T cells.

Regarding the study as a whole: Researchers left out some V segments, among them TRBV6-2 and TRBV6-3, as indistinguishable. The study recorded 164 TCR beta chains that were cytomegalovirus-associated.

The clonotype originates from a man aged 18 to 29 in good health and CMV-seronegative. The sequenced sample consisted of PBMCs. This rearrangement joins TRBV28 to TRBJ2-7; TRBD1 agrees at 8 bases. Here the CDR3 reads CASSLPGGIYEQYF. The CDR3 DNA reads TGTGCCAGCAGTTTGCCAGGGGGCATCTACGAGCAGTACTTC. The complete variable domain, with remaining parts taken from reference TRBV28 and TRBJ2-7, reads DVKVTQSSRYLVKRTGEKVFLECVQDMDHENMFWYRQDPGLGLRLIYFSYDVKMKEKGDIPEGYSVSREKKERFSLILESASTNQTSMYLCASSLPGGIYEQYFGPGTRLTVT.